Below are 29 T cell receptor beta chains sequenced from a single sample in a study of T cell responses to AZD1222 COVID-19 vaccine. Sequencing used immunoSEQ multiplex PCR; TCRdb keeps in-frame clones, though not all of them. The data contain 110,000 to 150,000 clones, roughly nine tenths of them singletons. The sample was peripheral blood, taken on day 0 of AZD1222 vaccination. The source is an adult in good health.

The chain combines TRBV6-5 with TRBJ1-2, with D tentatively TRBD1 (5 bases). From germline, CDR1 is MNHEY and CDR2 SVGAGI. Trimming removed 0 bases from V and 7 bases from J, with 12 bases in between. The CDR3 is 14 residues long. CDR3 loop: CASSYSTVGGGYTF. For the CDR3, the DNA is TGTGCCAGCAGTTACTCGACGGTTGGGGGTGGCTACACCTTC.

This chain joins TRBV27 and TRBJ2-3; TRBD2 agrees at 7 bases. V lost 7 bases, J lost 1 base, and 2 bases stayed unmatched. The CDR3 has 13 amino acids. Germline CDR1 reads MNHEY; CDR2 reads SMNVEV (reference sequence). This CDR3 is CASKSGGTDTQYF. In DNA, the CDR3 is TGTGCCAGCAAAAGCGGGGGCACAGATACGCAGTATTTT.

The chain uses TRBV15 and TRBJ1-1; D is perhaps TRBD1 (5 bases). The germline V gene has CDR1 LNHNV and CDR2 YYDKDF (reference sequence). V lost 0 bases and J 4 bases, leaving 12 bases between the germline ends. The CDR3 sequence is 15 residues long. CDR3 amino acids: CATSRDFSRVTEAFF. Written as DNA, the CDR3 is TGTGCCACCAGCAGAGATTTTAGCAGGGTCACTGAAGCTTTCTTT.

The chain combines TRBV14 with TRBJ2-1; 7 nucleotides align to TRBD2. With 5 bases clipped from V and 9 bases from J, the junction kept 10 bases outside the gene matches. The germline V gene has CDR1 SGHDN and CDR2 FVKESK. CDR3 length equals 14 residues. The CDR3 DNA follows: TGTGCCAGCAGCAAGAACGTGGGGGGGAGTGAGCAGTTCTTC. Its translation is CASSKNVGGSEQFF.

The CDR3: CAWSVRDRGANYGYTF. For the CDR3, the DNA is TGTGCCTGGAGTGTTAGGGACAGGGGGGCTAACTATGGCTACACCTTC. The chain uses TRBV30 and TRBJ1-2; 11 nucleotides line up with TRBD1. V gave up 0 bases and J gave up 0 bases; unmatched junction bases: 3. Germline CDR1 is GTSNPN and CDR2 is SVGIG (reference sequence). The CDR3 runs to 16 residues.

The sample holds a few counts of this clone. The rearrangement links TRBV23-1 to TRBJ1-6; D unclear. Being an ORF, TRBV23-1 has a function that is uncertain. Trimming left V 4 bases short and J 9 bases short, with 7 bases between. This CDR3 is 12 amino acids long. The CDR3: CASSLPGSPLHF. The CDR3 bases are TGCGCCAGCAGTCTCCCCGGTTCACCCCTCCACTTT.

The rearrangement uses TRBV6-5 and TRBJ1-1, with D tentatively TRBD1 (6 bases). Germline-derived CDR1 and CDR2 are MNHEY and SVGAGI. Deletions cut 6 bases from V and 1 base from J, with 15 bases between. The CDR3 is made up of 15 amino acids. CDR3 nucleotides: TGTGCCAGCAGCCAAACCTCGACAGGGAACACTGAAGCTTTCTTT. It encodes CASSQTSTGNTEAFF.

The CDR3 coding sequence is TGTGCCAGCAGGAGGAGAGGGGTGAACTATGGCTACACCTTC. Translation gives CASRRRGVNYGYTF. The chain recombines TRBV5-6 with TRBJ1-2; D is perhaps TRBD1 (5 bases). Germline V CDR1 and CDR2: SGHDT, YYEEEE. The CDR3 spans 14 residues. Trimming cost V 5 bases and J 2 bases, with 13 bases left between them. The full variable domain, with the rest looked up from reference TRBV5-6 and TRBJ1-2, is DAGVTQSPTHLIKTRGQQVTLRCSPKSGHDTVSWYQQALGQGPQFIFQYYEEEERQRGNFPDRFSGHQFPNYSSELNVNALLLGDSALYLCASRRRGVNYGYTFGSGTRLTVV.

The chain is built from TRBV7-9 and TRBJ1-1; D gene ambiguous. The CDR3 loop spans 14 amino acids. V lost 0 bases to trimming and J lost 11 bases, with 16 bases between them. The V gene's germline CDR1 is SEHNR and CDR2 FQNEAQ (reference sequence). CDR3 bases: TGTGCCAGCAGCTTAGCGGTTGGCAGCCCGGGGGCTTTCTTT. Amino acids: CASSLAVGSPGAFF.

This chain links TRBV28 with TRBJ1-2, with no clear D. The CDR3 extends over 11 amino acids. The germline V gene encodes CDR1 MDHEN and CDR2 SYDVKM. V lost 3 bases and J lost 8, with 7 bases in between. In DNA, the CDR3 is TGTGCCAGCAGTTTTCCACAAGGCTACACCTTC. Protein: CASSFPQGYTF.

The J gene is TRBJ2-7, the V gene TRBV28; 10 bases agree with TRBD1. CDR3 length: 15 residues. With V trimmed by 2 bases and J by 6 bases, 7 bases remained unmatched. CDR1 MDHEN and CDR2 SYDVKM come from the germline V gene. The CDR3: CASSLPGTGDVEQYF. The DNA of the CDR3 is TGTGCCAGCAGTTTACCTGGGACAGGGGATGTCGAGCAGTACTTC.

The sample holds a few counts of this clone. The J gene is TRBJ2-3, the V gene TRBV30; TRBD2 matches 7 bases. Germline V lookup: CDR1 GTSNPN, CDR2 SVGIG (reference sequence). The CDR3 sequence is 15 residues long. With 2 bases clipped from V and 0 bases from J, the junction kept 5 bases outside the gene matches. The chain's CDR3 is CAWSQLALSTDTQYF. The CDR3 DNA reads TGTGCCTGGAGTCAACTAGCGCTTAGCACAGATACGCAGTATTTT.

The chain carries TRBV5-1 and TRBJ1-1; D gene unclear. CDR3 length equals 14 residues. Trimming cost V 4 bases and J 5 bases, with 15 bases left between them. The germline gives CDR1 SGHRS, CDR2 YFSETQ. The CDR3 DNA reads TGCGCCAGCAGCCCGCTCTTTCTCGAAACTGAAGCTTTCTTT. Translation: CASSPLFLETEAFF.

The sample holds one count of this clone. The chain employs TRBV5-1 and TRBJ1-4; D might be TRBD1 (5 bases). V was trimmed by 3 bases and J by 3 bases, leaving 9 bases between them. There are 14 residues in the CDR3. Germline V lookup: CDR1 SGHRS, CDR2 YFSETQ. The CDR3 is CASSSGLANEKLFF. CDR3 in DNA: TGCGCCAGCAGCTCGGGACTAGCTAATGAAAAACTGTTTTTT.

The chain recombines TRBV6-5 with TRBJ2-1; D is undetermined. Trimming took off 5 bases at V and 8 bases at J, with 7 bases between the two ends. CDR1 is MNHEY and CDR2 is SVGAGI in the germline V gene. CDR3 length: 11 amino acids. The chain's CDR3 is CASSQNDEQFF. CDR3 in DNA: TGTGCCAGCAGTCAGAACGATGAGCAGTTCTTC.

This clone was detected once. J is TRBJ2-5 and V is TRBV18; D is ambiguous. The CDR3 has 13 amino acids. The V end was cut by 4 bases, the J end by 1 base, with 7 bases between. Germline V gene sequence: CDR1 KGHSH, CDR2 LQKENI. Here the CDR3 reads CASSLTLQETQYF. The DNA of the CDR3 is TGTGCCAGCTCACTAACACTCCAAGAGACCCAGTACTTC.

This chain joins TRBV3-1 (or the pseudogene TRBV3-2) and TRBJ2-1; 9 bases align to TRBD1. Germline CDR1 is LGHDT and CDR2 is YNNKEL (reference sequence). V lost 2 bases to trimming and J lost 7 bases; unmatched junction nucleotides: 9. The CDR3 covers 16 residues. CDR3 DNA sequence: TGTGCCAGCAGCCAACTCGGGACAGGGCCAAAGAATGAGCAGTTCTTC. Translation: CASSQLGTGPKNEQFF.

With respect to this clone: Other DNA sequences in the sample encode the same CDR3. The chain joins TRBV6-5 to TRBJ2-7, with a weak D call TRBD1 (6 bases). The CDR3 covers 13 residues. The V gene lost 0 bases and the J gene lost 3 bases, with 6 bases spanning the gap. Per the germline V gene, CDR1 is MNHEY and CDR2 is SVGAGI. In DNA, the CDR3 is TGTGCCAGCAGTTACTCGGACAGCTACGAGCAGTACTTC. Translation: CASSYSDSYEQYF.

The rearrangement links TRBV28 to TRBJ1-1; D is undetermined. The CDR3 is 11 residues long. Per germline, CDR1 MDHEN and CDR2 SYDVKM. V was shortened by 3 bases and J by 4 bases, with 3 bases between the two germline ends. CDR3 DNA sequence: TGTGCCAGCAGTTTCAGCACTGAAGCTTTCTTT. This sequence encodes CASSFSTEAFF.

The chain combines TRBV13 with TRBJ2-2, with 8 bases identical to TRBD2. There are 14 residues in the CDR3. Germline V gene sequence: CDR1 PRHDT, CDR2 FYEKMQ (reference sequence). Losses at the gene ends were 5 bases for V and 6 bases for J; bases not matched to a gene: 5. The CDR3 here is CASSRLAPAGELFF. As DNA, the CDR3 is TGTGCCAGCAGCCGACTAGCGCCGGCCGGGGAGCTGTTTTTT.

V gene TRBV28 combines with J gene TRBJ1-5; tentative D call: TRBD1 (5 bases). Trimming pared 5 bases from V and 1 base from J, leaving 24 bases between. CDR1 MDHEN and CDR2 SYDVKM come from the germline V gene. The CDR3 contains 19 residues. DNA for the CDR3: TGTGCCAGCAGTAACCCCTCCCGGAACAGGTTACTAAGCAATCAGCCCCAGCATTTT. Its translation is CASSNPSRNRLLSNQPQHF.

DNA for the CDR3: TGTGCCAGCAGCTGGGCAGACTTGGCGGGAAACACCATATATTTT. Encoded protein: CASSWADLAGNTIYF. The chain carries TRBV7-9 and TRBJ1-3; D remains ambiguous. The V end was cut by 4 bases, the J end by 4 bases, with 14 bases between. Looked up from germline, CDR1 is SEHNR and CDR2 is FQNEAQ (reference sequence). This CDR3 spans 15 amino acids.

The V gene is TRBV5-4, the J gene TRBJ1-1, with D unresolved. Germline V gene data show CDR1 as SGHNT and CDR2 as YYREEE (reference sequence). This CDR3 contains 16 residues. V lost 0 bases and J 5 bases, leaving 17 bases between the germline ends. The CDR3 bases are TGTGCCAGCAGCTTGGATGGGAGACGGGTTTGGACTGAAGCTTTCTTT. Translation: CASSLDGRRVWTEAFF.

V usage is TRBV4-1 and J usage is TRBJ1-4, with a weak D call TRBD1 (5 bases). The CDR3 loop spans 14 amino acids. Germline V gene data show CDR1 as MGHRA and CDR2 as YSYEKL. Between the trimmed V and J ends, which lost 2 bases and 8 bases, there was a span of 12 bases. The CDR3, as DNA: TGCGCCAGCAGCCAAACAGGTGGGCGAGAAAAACTGTTTTTT. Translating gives CASSQTGGREKLFF.

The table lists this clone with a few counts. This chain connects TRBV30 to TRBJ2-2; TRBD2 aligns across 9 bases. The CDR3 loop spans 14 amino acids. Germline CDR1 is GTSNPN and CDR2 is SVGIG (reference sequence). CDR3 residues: CAREAAGGTGELFF. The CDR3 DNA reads TGTGCTCGGGAGGCGGCGGGAGGGACCGGGGAGCTGTTTTTT.

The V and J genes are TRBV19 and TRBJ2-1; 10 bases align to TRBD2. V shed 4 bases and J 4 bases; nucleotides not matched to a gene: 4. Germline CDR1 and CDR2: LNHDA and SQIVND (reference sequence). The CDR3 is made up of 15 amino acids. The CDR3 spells CASSTSGGTYNEQFF. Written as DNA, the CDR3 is TGTGCCAGTAGTACTAGCGGGGGAACGTACAATGAGCAGTTCTTC.

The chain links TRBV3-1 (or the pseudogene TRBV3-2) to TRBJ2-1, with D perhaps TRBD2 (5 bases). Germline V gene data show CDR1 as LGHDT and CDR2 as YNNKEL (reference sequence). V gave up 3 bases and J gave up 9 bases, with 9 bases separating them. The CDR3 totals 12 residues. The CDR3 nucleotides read TGTGCCAGCAGCCATCTAGCATCTGAGCAGTTCTTC. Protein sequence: CASSHLASEQFF.

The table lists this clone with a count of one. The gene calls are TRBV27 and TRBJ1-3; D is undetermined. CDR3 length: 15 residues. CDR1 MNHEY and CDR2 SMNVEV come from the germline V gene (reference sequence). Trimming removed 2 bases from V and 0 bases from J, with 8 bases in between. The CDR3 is CASSLTRASGNTIYF. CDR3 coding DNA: TGTGCCAGCAGTTTAACCCGGGCCTCTGGAAACACCATATATTTT.

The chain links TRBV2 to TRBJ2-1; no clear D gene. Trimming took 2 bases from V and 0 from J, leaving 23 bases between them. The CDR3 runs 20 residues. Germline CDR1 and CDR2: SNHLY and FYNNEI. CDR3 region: CASSERARVGSWSSYNEQFF. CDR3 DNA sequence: TGTGCCAGCAGTGAAAGGGCTAGAGTTGGATCCTGGAGCTCCTACAATGAGCAGTTCTTC.